This TCR beta chain was sequenced during a study of T cells in Graves' hyperthyroidism and ophthalmopathy. General study points: By a 13 V-J model, ophthalmopathy was set apart from stable hyperthyroidism. Median prediction lead before ophthalmopathy onset was roughly 6 months with the model.

Diagnoses used clinical symptoms, serum thyroxine and TRAb, thyroid ultrasound and orbital computed tomography. The TCR beta CDR3 regions underwent amplification using RNA transcripts as the source. TCR CDR3 regions were first amplified by RT-PCR with HTBI primers. TCRdb processed the multiplex PCR reads anew with MiXCR; each CDR3 protein has one entry. The sample includes fewer than 650,000 distinct CDR3 sequences, around 15% of them seen just once. On this clonotype itself: No antigen is known for it.

Germline V lookup: CDR1 MGHDK, CDR2 SYGVNS. V was clipped by 2 bases and J by 2 bases; unmatched bases: 3. This CDR3 contains 16 residues. Sequencing was carried out using blood. The chain has TRBV25-1 and TRBJ2-7; TRBD2 agrees at 13 bases. This TCR was recovered from a woman aged 40 to 55 with Graves' ophthalmopathy. The CDR3 DNA is TGTGCCAGCAGTGAAGGCGGGACTAGCGGGACCTACGAGCAGTACTTC. Translating gives CASSEGGTSGTYEQYF.